The entry that follows covers one TCR beta chain sequence. Its antigen is not known. The CDR3 runs to 13 residues. From germline, CDR1 is LNHDA and CDR2 SQIVND (reference sequence). The V end lost 5 bases, the J end lost 7 bases, and 12 bases lay between the germline ends. These data belong to a study of Ad26.COV2.S vaccination and SARS-CoV-2 variants. Across the study: Intramuscular Ad26.COV2.S doses were given once or twice, 56 days apart. Study-wide results and caveats: Vaccinees reportedly had broad spike-specific CD8+ and CD4+ T cell responses. The TCR breadth and depth analyses may have produced an underestimate of total T cell responses.

Libraries were prepared by immunoSEQ multiplex PCR; TCRdb keeps only in-frame clonotypes and omits some of them. Of around 300,000 clones detected, 90% appear once; the ten largest clones hold 4.5% to 5.5%. Stated treatment: 15 to 20 received Ad26.COV2.S at low or high dose, single or two shots; roughly five received placebo; per-sample allocation not given. Samples were taken on day 63 after the first vaccine or placebo injection. As its vector, the vaccine had Ad26, which expressed Wuhan-strain SARS-CoV-2 spike. The origin of this receptor is a person between 18 and 65 years old who received the Ad26.COV2.S COVID-19 vaccine or a placebo. The sequences come from peripheral blood, collected in a trial of Ad26.COV2.S vaccine versus placebo. The chain carries TRBV19 and TRBJ1-5, with unresolved D. The CDR3 DNA is TGTGCCAGTAGTTTGTCTGATGGGCAGCCCCAGCATTTT. Its protein product is CASSLSDGQPQHF.